This TCR beta chain appears in the sequencing data of a study of cytotoxic CD8 clonotypes in ibrutinib-treated CLL. As for the study in general: Across the patients, about a dozen were relapsed/refractory, roughly 15 treatment-naive and 17 to 18 IGHV unmutated. The study, taken as a whole, reports: A difference in sampling times existed between sustained-remission and progressing patients.

The targeted sequencing depth was 1 in 200,000 to 1 in 1 million T cells. Clones were sequenced by immunoSEQ multiplex PCR, and TCRdb holds only the in-frame ones, with some missing. This sample has tens of thousands of clones, with 65% to 75% found just once. For this clone: Its cognate antigen is unknown.

Germline trimming cut 7 bases from V and 0 bases from J; bases unmatched to any gene: 7. CDR1 and CDR2 from the germline V gene are SGHRS and YFSETQ. This CDR3 region has 15 residues. Around 2 micrograms of genomic DNA (from cryopreserved PBMCs) were used for TCR beta libraries. The material sequenced was PBMCs, taken after 12 months of ibrutinib treatment. The receptor's source is a human donor with chronic lymphocytic leukemia. The V and J genes are TRBV5-1 and TRBJ2-7; 10 bases line up with TRBD2. The CDR3 is CASGLLAGVSYEQYF. CDR3 sequence (DNA): TGCGCCAGCGGCCTGCTAGCGGGGGTCTCCTACGAGCAGTACTTC.